This T cell receptor (beta chain) was found in a study of identical twins. Broader study findings: Abundant cord blood beta clonotypes carried fewer insertions; memory repertoires showed none. Zero-insertion results could be subject to partial confounding by invariant MAIT and iNKT cells.

Trimming removed 3 bases from V and 4 bases from J, with 15 bases in between. There are 15 residues in the CDR3. Germline CDR1 reads KGHSH; CDR2 reads LQKENI. A remark on this clonotype: Its target is unknown.

The cDNA had a unique molecular identifier and a template-switch universal primer site. TCRdb reprocessed the 5' RACE reads with MiXCR, giving one entry per CDR3 protein. The sample records about 260,000 distinct CDR3 sequences, 5.5% to 8% being singletons. This sample was also put to use in a study of yellow fever vaccine responses in identical twins.

Sequenced: memory (CD45RO+) T cells sorted from blood. V and J are TRBV18 and TRBJ2-5, with D possibly TRBD2 on 6 matching bases. The clonotype comes from a woman aged 18-29 years in good health. CDR3 sequence (DNA): TGTGCCAGCTCACCCTTGATAGGGACTCGAGAGACCCAGTACTTC. This codes for CASSPLIGTRETQYF.